This entry describes one T cell receptor (beta chain). In germline, CDR1 is SGHRS, CDR2 YFSETQ. This CDR3 is 15 amino acids long. Trimming cost V 5 bases and J 2 bases; bases outside gene matches: 5. The data were taken from a study of blood T cell repertoires in COVID-19. For the study at large: Collection of acute and convalescent COVID-19 samples took place in the United States, Italy and Spain. The analysed material was cDNA or gDNA that came from T cells, B-cell-depleted T cells, or PBMCs.

Authors' methods: Reference gene primers were amplified, and this amplification served to estimate nucleated cell counts. Only in-frame clones appear in the TCRdb table, and some are missing; sequencing was by immunoSEQ multiplex PCR. Clonal size and the V and J genes are those of that table, whereas D and trimming came from the DNA. The sample lists approximately 270,000 clones, about four fifths occurring once. Seattle patients were enrolled while actively infected and followed longitudinally. Sequencing was carried out using peripheral blood. The rearrangement links TRBV5-1 to TRBJ2-2, with TRBD1 identical over 8 bases. The source is a person between 70 and 80 years old with COVID-19, enrolled during active disease. The DNA of the CDR3 is TGCGCCAGCAGTCGGGACAGGTTAAACACCGGGGAGCTGTTTTTT. It specifies CASSRDRLNTGELFF.